The clone carrying this T cell receptor (beta chain) was picked up one time. This record comes from a study of OX40 agonist ivuxolimab in advanced cancers. V trimming: 0 bases; J trimming: 0 bases; junction bases outside the gene matches: 13. The CDR3 has 19 residues. Germline V CDR1 and CDR2: GTSNPN, SVGIG (reference sequence). Repertoires were generated with immunoSEQ multiplex PCR, while TCRdb's copy carries only in-frame clones and drops some. The sample has 100,000 or so clones; under 90% are singletons. Source: CD4+ or CD8+ T cells sorted from blood, taken in a trial of the OX40 agonist ivuxolimab. The chain links TRBV30 to TRBJ1-4; the match to TRBD1 covers 7 bases. The clonotype originates from an adult with an advanced solid tumor such as melanoma, head and neck, liver or kidney cancer. The CDR3 region is CAWSVRLTGRPSTNEKLFF. CDR3 DNA sequence: TGTGCCTGGAGTGTAAGGTTGACAGGGAGGCCCTCAACTAATGAAAAACTGTTTTTT.